A single sample gave rise to the 13 T cell receptor beta chains below, sequenced in a study of high-grade serous ovarian cancer treatment subgroups. Tumor tissue was taken before any definitive surgery or chemotherapy was given. Data came from immunoSEQ multiplex PCR; TCRdb stores just in-frame clones and leaves some out. Altogether 1,500 to 2,000 clones are present, 76% being singletons, with the ten largest covering approximately 5.1%. The sequencing input was tumor tissue. The receptors come from a human donor with high-grade serous ovarian cancer.

The rearrangement joins TRBV7-3 to TRBJ2-1; D could derive from TRBD1 or TRBD2 (6 bases each). CDR1 SGHTA and CDR2 FQGTGA come from the germline V gene. Trimming removed 1 base from V and 8 bases from J, with 12 bases in between. This CDR3 has 14 residues. The CDR3 bases are TGTGCCAGCAGCTTAAGGGGGGCGCGGGATGAGCAGTTCTTC. Protein: CASSLRGARDEQFF.

The chain links TRBV4-3 to TRBJ2-6, with D possibly matching TRBD2 (5 bases). Germline loops: CDR1 LGHNA, CDR2 YSLEER. Trimming took off 0 bases at V and 0 bases at J, with 12 bases between the two ends. The CDR3 sequence is 18 residues long. Written as DNA, the CDR3 is TGCGCCAGCAGCCAAGAAGTCTCGAGGGCCTCTGGGGCCAACGTCCTGACTTTC. This encodes CASSQEVSRASGANVLTF.

V is TRBV11-2 and J is TRBJ1-4; maybe TRBD1 (6 bases). The CDR3 length is 17 residues. Germline CDR1 and CDR2: SGHAT and FQNNGV. V was cut by 5 bases and J by 3 bases, with 19 bases left in between. The CDR3: CASSPFRGGAANEKLFF. CDR3 sequence (DNA): TGTGCCAGCAGCCCCTTTAGGGGGGGCGCGGCTAATGAAAAACTGTTTTTT.

This chain joins TRBV6-4 and TRBJ2-1, with 8 bases aligning to TRBD2. Germline CDR1 and CDR2: MRHNA and SNTAGT. This CDR3 comprises 14 residues. V shed 4 bases and J 9 bases; nucleotides not matched to a gene: 8. The CDR3 sequence: CASSAGTSQSEQFF. DNA of the CDR3: TGTGCCAGCAGTGCCGGGACTAGTCAGAGTGAGCAGTTCTTC.

The rearrangement joins TRBV28 to TRBJ1-5; no clear D gene. Looked up from germline, CDR1 is MDHEN and CDR2 is SYDVKM. The V gene lost 4 bases and the J gene lost 1 base, with 11 bases spanning the gap. This CDR3 spans 15 amino acids. The CDR3 reads CASSWGVKSNQPQHF. CDR3 in DNA: TGTGCCAGCAGTTGGGGAGTGAAGAGCAATCAGCCCCAGCATTTT.

This clone showed up just once. CDR3 region: CASSGDIGLAGTFYEQYF. The CDR3 region has the DNA TGTGCCAGCAGTGGGGACATCGGACTAGCGGGAACGTTCTACGAGCAGTACTTC. The chain combines TRBV25-1 with TRBJ2-7; 12 nucleotides line up with TRBD2. Germline-derived CDR1 and CDR2 are MGHDK and SYGVNS. V shed 4 bases and J 3 bases; nucleotides not matched to a gene: 13. CDR3 length: 18 amino acids.

The chain couples TRBV9 to TRBJ2-1; 12 bases are shared with TRBD2. The V gene end was trimmed by 4 bases and the J gene end by 9 bases; junction bases not matched to a gene: 5. The CDR3 loop spans 14 amino acids. Germline assignment: CDR1 SGDLS and CDR2 YYNGEE. Here the CDR3 DNA reads TGTGCCAGCAGCCAGGGACTAGCGGGTGTTGAGCAGTTCTTC. Translating it yields CASSQGLAGVEQFF. Full variable domain (missing parts from reference TRBV9 and TRBJ2-1): DSGVTQTPKHLITATGQRVTLRCSPRSGDLSVYWYQQSLDQGLQFLIQYYNGEERAKGNILERFSAQQFPDLHSELNLSSLELGDSALYFCASSQGLAGVEQFFGPGTRLTVL.

The rearrangement joins TRBV4-1 to TRBJ2-5, with 11 bases that match TRBD2. The J call could be wrong; TRBJ2-7 is a better fit for the DNA end. The CDR3 is made up of 16 amino acids. Germline loops: CDR1 MGHRA, CDR2 YSYEKL. The CDR3 spells CASSQGTSGFSYEQYF. CDR3 DNA sequence: TGCGCCAGCAGCCAGGGGACTAGCGGATTCTCCTACGAGCAGTACTTC.

The CDR3 region is CASSGAAGQETQYF. The CDR3 DNA reads TGTGCCAGCAGTGGGGCGGCGGGTCAAGAGACCCAGTACTTC. The chain recombines TRBV2 with TRBJ2-5, with TRBD2 as a possible D gene (5 bases). Between the trimmed V and J ends, which lost 4 bases and 2 bases, there was a span of 11 bases. Germline V lookup: CDR1 SNHLY, CDR2 FYNNEI. CDR3 length: 14 amino acids.

This chain connects TRBV19 to TRBJ2-7, with 8 positions matching TRBD2. V shed 5 bases and J 7 bases; nucleotides not matched to a gene: 16. In germline, CDR1 is LNHDA, CDR2 SQIVND (reference sequence). The CDR3 length is 16 residues. In DNA, the CDR3 is TGTGCCAGTAGTGAATTTAGCGGGATGTCTAGTGGGGAGCAGTACTTC. It is translated as CASSEFSGMSSGEQYF. Combining the CDR3 with reference TRBV19 and TRBJ2-7 gives the whole variable domain DGGITQSPKYLFRKEGQNVTLSCEQNLNHDAMYWYRQDPGQGLRLIYYSQIVNDFQKGDIAEGYSVSREKKESFPLTVTSAQKNPTAFYLCASSEFSGMSSGEQYFGPGTRLTVT.

The rearrangement links TRBV6-6 to TRBJ1-4; the D gene is possibly TRBD1 (5 bases). This CDR3 is built from 15 residues. Per the germline V gene, CDR1 is MNHNY and CDR2 is SVGAGI (reference sequence). V lost 2 bases to trimming and J lost 8 bases, with 15 bases between them. The CDR3, as DNA: TGTGCCAGCAGTTACACCAGGGCGTTTGGGGAAAAACTGTTTTTT. Translating gives CASSYTRAFGEKLFF.

The rearrangement uses TRBV27 and TRBJ2-2, with D maybe TRBD2 (5 bases). The germline CDR1 and CDR2 sequences are MNHEY and SMNVEV (reference sequence). Deletions cut 2 bases from V and 4 bases from J, with 17 bases between. This CDR3 is built from 17 residues. The CDR3 sequence is CASSLGVGVVSTGELFF. CDR3 DNA sequence: TGTGCCAGCAGTTTAGGGGTCGGGGTGGTGAGCACCGGGGAGCTGTTTTTT.

The chain has TRBV6-5 and TRBJ1-3; D is unclear. The CDR3 extends over 12 amino acids. V was trimmed by 4 bases and J by 8 bases, leaving 9 bases between them. Germline CDR1 reads MNHEY; CDR2 reads SVGAGI. This CDR3 is CASSSPWDTIYF. The CDR3 nucleotides are TGTGCCAGCAGTTCCCCCTGGGACACCATATATTTT.